This T cell receptor beta chain is from a study of blood T cell repertoires in COVID-19. TCRdb's table, derived via immunoSEQ multiplex PCR, lists solely in-frame clones and lacks some. This sample carries just under 30,000 clones, roughly nine tenths of them seen once, and the ten largest clones take 24%. Sample: peripheral blood. The TCR was taken from a human donor with active COVID-19. The donor label of this sample is uncertain.

The CDR3 protein is CASSPLGTGEHGYTF. The CDR3 coding sequence is TGTGCCAGCAGTCCCCTAGGGACAGGGGAACATGGCTACACCTTC. The chain couples TRBV27 to TRBJ1-2; 10 bases agree with TRBD1. The V gene end was trimmed by 5 bases and the J gene end by 6 bases; junction bases not matched to a gene: 9. There are 15 residues in the CDR3. In germline, CDR1 is MNHEY, CDR2 SMNVEV (reference sequence).